One sample yielded the 32 T cell receptor beta chains listed below, sequenced in a study of Ad26.COV2.S vaccination and SARS-CoV-2 variants (dated by TCRdb to the early 2020s). Receptor libraries were prepared by the immunoSEQ multiplex PCR assay. The source is immuneACCESS, and TCRdb retained only in-frame sequences with V and J called. Part of the clones is not carried over; for the studies checked, unresolved V genes explain less than half of this, and the remainder is unexplained. A total of around 370,000 clones appear in this sample, approximately 90% of them only once. Jointly, the top ten make up 3% to 5% of the sample. Taken with the paper, the label for time point translates to: individuals recovered from natural SARS-CoV-2 infection. The input for sequencing was peripheral blood, taken after recovery from COVID-19. The receptors here all came from a human donor who had recovered from COVID-19.

V and J are TRBV10-2 and TRBJ2-1; 10 bases agree with TRBD2. Germline CDR1 and CDR2: WSHSY and SAAADI. The V and J ends lost 3 bases and 7 bases, in that order; junction bases with no gene match: 6. The CDR3 consists of 15 residues. CDR3 in amino acids: CASSDIAGGQNEQFF. CDR3 sequence (DNA): TGCGCCAGCAGTGACATAGCGGGGGGTCAAAATGAGCAGTTCTTC.

The rearrangement uses TRBV7-4 and TRBJ1-6; tentative D call: TRBD1 (5 bases). Trimming left V 3 bases short and J 7 bases short, with 13 bases between. Germline V gene data show CDR1 as SGHVT and CDR2 as SQSDAQ. The CDR3 runs to 15 residues. The CDR3 DNA is TGTGCCAGCAGCTTGGTTAGGGGTTGCAATTCACCCCTCCACTTT. It is translated as CASSLVRGCNSPLHF.

This clone was counted once. This rearrangement joins TRBV5-6 to TRBJ2-2, with D perhaps matching TRBD2 (6 bases). Germline V gene data show CDR1 as SGHDT and CDR2 as YYEEEE. V lost 3 bases and J lost 7, with 22 bases in between. This CDR3 is 17 amino acids long. This chain's CDR3 is CASSSPGGGSLFGELFF. The CDR3 region has the DNA TGTGCCAGCAGCTCCCCTGGCGGAGGGTCCCTTTTCGGGGAGCTGTTTTTT.

A word on this clone: The same CDR3 is also encoded by other DNA sequences in this sample. The chain joins TRBV9 to TRBJ1-2, with D perhaps matching TRBD1 (5 bases). V was shortened by 0 bases and J by 4 bases, with 10 bases between the two germline ends. CDR1 and CDR2 (germline): SGDLS, YYNGEE. The length of the CDR3 is 14 residues. The CDR3 spells CASSVDGGSYGYTF. The CDR3 DNA is TGTGCCAGCAGCGTAGACGGGGGAAGCTATGGCTACACCTTC.

The J gene is TRBJ1-3, the V gene TRBV5-1; D is unresolved. This CDR3 region has 14 residues. The V gene lost 4 bases and the J gene lost 1 base, with 9 bases spanning the gap. Germline CDR1 is SGHRS and CDR2 is YFSETQ. The CDR3 loop is CASSPVRSGNTIYF. DNA for the CDR3: TGCGCCAGCAGCCCCGTCAGGTCTGGAAACACCATATATTTT.

The chain couples TRBV9 to TRBJ1-3; TRBD1 is a possible D gene (5 bases). This CDR3 region has 13 residues. Germline assignment: CDR1 SGDLS and CDR2 YYNGEE. V lost 0 bases and J lost 8, with 9 bases in between. The CDR3 sequence: CASSVGGRDTIYF. In DNA form, the CDR3 reads TGTGCCAGCAGCGTAGGGGGGAGGGACACCATATATTTT.

The chain carries TRBV18 and TRBJ1-6; possible D gene TRBD1, 5 bases. This CDR3 comprises 15 residues. The V gene lost 5 bases and the J gene lost 10 bases, with 18 bases spanning the gap. CDR1 is KGHSH, CDR2 LQKENI, per germline. The CDR3 protein is CASSGGTHSQSPLHF. The CDR3 nucleotides are TGTGCCAGCTCAGGAGGGACCCACAGCCAGTCACCCCTCCACTTT.

The rearrangement uses TRBV13 and TRBJ2-2; a possible D gene is TRBD2 (5 bases). Germline CDR1 is PRHDT and CDR2 is FYEKMQ (reference sequence). This CDR3 comprises 16 residues. V lost 0 bases and J lost 0, with 8 bases in between. CDR3 nucleotides: TGTGCCAGCAGCTTAGGCCTAGCCACGAACACCGGGGAGCTGTTTTTT. Its translation is CASSLGLATNTGELFF. Full variable domain (missing parts from reference TRBV13 and TRBJ2-2): AAGVIQSPRHLIKEKRETATLKCYPIPRHDTVYWYQQGPGQDPQFLISFYEKMQSDKGSIPDRFSAQQFSDYHSELNMSSLELGDSALYFCASSLGLATNTGELFFGEGSRLTVL.

The J gene is TRBJ2-7, the V gene TRBV12-3 or TRBV12-4; D gene unclear. The V and J ends lost 0 bases and 6 bases respectively, with 6 bases between them. The CDR3 totals 12 residues. The CDR3 here is CASSLAGSEQYF. CDR3 bases: TGTGCCAGCAGTTTAGCGGGAAGCGAGCAGTACTTC.

V gene TRBV9 combines with J gene TRBJ2-2, with TRBD2 identical over 14 bases. The germline V gene encodes CDR1 SGDLS and CDR2 YYNGEE. There are 21 residues in the CDR3. After removal of 5 bases from V and 0 bases from J, the junction contained 15 bases not matched to a gene. The CDR3 loop reads CASRSPLYPGLAGANTGELFF. The DNA for the CDR3 is TGTGCCAGCAGATCCCCACTTTACCCGGGACTAGCGGGAGCGAACACCGGGGAGCTGTTTTTT.

The gene calls are TRBV5-1 and TRBJ2-2; no definite D call. Germline V gene sequence: CDR1 SGHRS, CDR2 YFSETQ. V lost 1 base, J lost 2 bases, and 9 bases lay in between. This CDR3 spans 15 amino acids. CDR3 protein: CASSLLSINTGELFF. As DNA, the CDR3 is TGCGCCAGCAGCTTGTTGTCTATTAACACCGGGGAGCTGTTTTTT.

V gene TRBV4-2 combines with J gene TRBJ1-6; 7 bases are a match to TRBD1. The trim removed 0 bases at V and 11 bases at J, leaving 31 bases unmatched. Germline V lookup: CDR1 LGHNA, CDR2 YNFKEQ. This CDR3 is 23 amino acids long. CDR3: CASSQDLVVRGREGQRILAPLHF. The CDR3 DNA follows: TGTGCCAGCAGCCAAGATTTGGTAGTACGAGGTCGGGAGGGACAGCGGATTTTGGCACCCCTCCACTTT.

The chain combines TRBV10-2 with TRBJ1-2; 12 bases are shared with TRBD1. Germline V gene sequence: CDR1 WSHSY, CDR2 SAAADI. This CDR3 contains 14 residues. V shed 7 bases, J shed 7 bases, and the junction held 7 bases outside the gene matches. CDR3 protein: CASTSGQGASGYTF. DNA for the CDR3: TGCGCCAGCACGTCGGGACAGGGGGCCAGTGGCTACACCTTC.

CDR3 region: CASSFVGGEQFF. CDR3 coding DNA: TGTGCCAGCAGTTTTGTCGGCGGTGAGCAGTTCTTC. The J gene is TRBJ2-1, the V gene TRBV12-3 or TRBV12-4; D uncertain. The V gene lost 3 bases and the J gene lost 9 bases, with 9 bases spanning the gap. The CDR3 has 12 amino acids.

The chain joins TRBV29-1 to TRBJ2-5; D not resolved. The CDR3 is made up of 13 amino acids. Germline-derived CDR1 and CDR2 are SQVTM and ANQGSEA. V lost 1 base and J 0 bases, leaving 6 bases between the germline ends. The CDR3 DNA follows: TGCAGCGTTGAAGCCTACAACCAAGAGACCCAGTACTTC. Encoded protein: CSVEAYNQETQYF.

The V call is TRBV19, the J call TRBJ1-2; TRBD1 aligns across 9 bases. Germline lookup yields CDR1 LNHDA and CDR2 SQIVND (reference sequence). The V and J ends lost 5 bases and 4 bases, in that order; junction bases with no gene match: 5. There are 14 residues in the CDR3. Here the CDR3 DNA reads TGTGCCAGTAGTGCACAACAGGGGGCCTATGGCTACACCTTC. Its protein product is CASSAQQGAYGYTF.

The CDR3 region has the DNA TGTGCCAGCAGCCAAGATCTGGCTTGGGACACTGAAGCTTTCTTT. Its translation: CASSQDLAWDTEAFF. The chain links TRBV4-2 to TRBJ1-1; D uncertain. The CDR3 is 15 residues long. V was trimmed by 0 bases and J by 3 bases, leaving 11 bases between them. Germline lookup yields CDR1 LGHNA and CDR2 YNFKEQ.

The sample holds one count of this clone. CDR3 DNA sequence: TGTGCCAGCAGCGGGGACATCAGTGGTAGTGGAGAGACCCAGTACTTC. Protein product: CASSGDISGSGETQYF. The chain carries TRBV9 and TRBJ2-5; possibly TRBD1 for D (6 bases). Germline V lookup: CDR1 SGDLS, CDR2 YYNGEE. Trimming shortened V by 3 bases and J by 4 bases, and 19 bases separated the two germline ends. This CDR3 region has 16 residues.

The chain has TRBV7-3 and TRBJ2-1; D is ambiguous. The CDR3 consists of 13 residues. V was trimmed by 5 bases and J by 4 bases, leaving 9 bases between them. In germline, CDR1 is SGHTA, CDR2 FQGTGA. DNA for the CDR3: TGTGCCAGCAGCGCGGCAGCTTACAATGAGCAGTTCTTC. Translating it yields CASSAAAYNEQFF. The variable domain in full, with the rest retrieved from reference TRBV7-3 and TRBJ2-1, is GAGVSQTPSNKVTEKGKYVELRCDPISGHTALYWYRQSLGQGPEFLIYFQGTGAADDSGLPNDRFFAVRPEGSVSTLKIQRTERGDSAVYLCASSAAAYNEQFFGPGTRLTVL.

CDR3 DNA: TGTGCCAGCAGCACAACCGGGACTACCAGTGGGGGCCAGTACTTC. It codes for CASSTTGTTSGGQYF. The chain couples TRBV11-2 to TRBJ2-5, with TRBD2 matching 7 bases. J was trimmed by 10 bases and V by 5 bases; bases with no gene match: 16. Germline CDR1 and CDR2: SGHAT and FQNNGV. The CDR3 has 15 residues.

This clone appeared a single time. This chain uses TRBV7-8 with TRBJ1-1; D unclear. V lost 4 bases, J lost 1 base, and 4 bases lay in between. Germline CDR1 reads SGHVS; CDR2 reads FQNEAQ. The CDR3 has 12 amino acids. CDR3 sequence (DNA): TGTGCCAGCAGCTCAGCGAACACTGAAGCTTTCTTT. Encoded protein: CASSSANTEAFF.

The J gene is TRBJ2-5, the V gene TRBV18; D perhaps matches TRBD2 (6 bases). Deletions cut 6 bases from V and 4 bases from J, with 12 bases between. In germline, CDR1 is KGHSH, CDR2 LQKENI. There are 13 residues in the CDR3. CDR3 sequence reads: CASSEGQAETQYF. The CDR3 DNA is TGTGCCAGCTCGGAGGGGCAGGCAGAGACCCAGTACTTC.

This sequence joins TRBV12-3 or TRBV12-4 and TRBJ1-3, with no clear D. The CDR3 length is 13 residues. V was cut by 5 bases and J by 0 bases, with 5 bases left in between. The CDR3: CASSRTSGNTIYF. In nucleotides, the CDR3 is TGTGCCAGCAGTCGAACCTCTGGAAACACCATATATTTT.

The V gene is TRBV6-2 or TRBV6-3, the J gene TRBJ2-3; no clear D. The CDR3 sequence is 16 residues long. Trimming shortened V by 5 bases and J by 11 bases, and 26 bases separated the two germline ends. Germline assignment: CDR1 MNHEY and CDR2 SVGEGT. The CDR3 reads CASSHPGASQTIGQYF. The CDR3 DNA follows: TGTGCCAGCAGTCACCCAGGAGCGAGCCAAACGATCGGGCAGTATTTT.

The gene calls are TRBV5-5 and TRBJ1-1, with 7 bases identical to TRBD1. The CDR3 sequence is 14 residues long. V lost 2 bases and J lost 4; bases outside the gene matches: 5. Germline-derived CDR1 and CDR2 are SGHKS and YYEKEE (reference sequence). CDR3 region: CASSLADRTTEAFF. The CDR3 DNA is TGTGCCAGCAGCTTAGCGGACAGGACCACTGAAGCTTTCTTT.

The gene calls are TRBV21-1 and TRBJ1-2. TRBV21-1 is listed as a pseudogene. This CDR3 region has 13 residues. This chain's CDR3 is CASSKEAFYGYTF. CDR3 DNA: TGTGCCAGCAGCAAAGAAGCCTTCTATGGCTACACCTTC.

The chain is built from TRBV14 and TRBJ1-1; no reliable D call. Trimming removed 0 bases at V and 4 bases at J, with 15 bases between. The CDR3 has 16 residues. Per germline, CDR1 SGHDN and CDR2 FVKESK. The DNA for the CDR3 is TGTGCCAGCAGCCAAGACAGAAAACTCTACGGCACTGAAGCTTTCTTT. This translates into CASSQDRKLYGTEAFF. Full variable domain (rest looked up from reference TRBV14 and TRBJ1-1): EAGVTQFPSHSVIEKGQTVTLRCDPISGHDNLYWYRRVMGKEIKFLLHFVKESKQDESGMPNNRFLAERTGGTYSTLKVQPAELEDSGVYFCASSQDRKLYGTEAFFGQGTRLTVV.

The rearrangement uses TRBV18 and TRBJ1-5; the D is unclear. The V gene lost 3 bases and the J gene lost 7 bases, with 19 bases spanning the gap. CDR3 size: 16 residues. Germline CDR1 and CDR2: KGHSH and LQKENI. CDR3 region: CASSPPGGLRTQPQHF. For the CDR3, the DNA is TGTGCCAGCTCACCCCCGGGAGGGTTACGGACGCAGCCCCAGCATTTT.

The gene calls are TRBV7-2 and TRBJ1-4; D is perhaps TRBD1 (5 bases). CDR3 length: 14 residues. V gave up 5 bases and J gave up 2 bases, with 9 bases separating them. Germline CDR1 SGHTA, CDR2 FQGNSA. As DNA, the CDR3 is TGTGCCAGCAGCCCGACAGCCACTAATGAAAAACTGTTTTTT. Its protein is CASSPTATNEKLFF.

J is TRBJ1-6 and V is TRBV25-1, with D hard to call. The CDR3 sequence is 15 residues long. Trimming pared 7 bases from V and 6 bases from J, leaving 16 bases between. CDR1 and CDR2 (germline): MGHDK, SYGVNS. Here the CDR3 DNA reads TGTGCCAGCACTAGAGGCGAGCAGCTTAATTCACCCCTCCACTTT. It encodes CASTRGEQLNSPLHF.

The chain joins TRBV7-6 to TRBJ1-1, with D maybe TRBD1 (5 bases). Trimming shortened V by 6 bases and J by 1 base, and 15 bases separated the two germline ends. The CDR3 is made up of 15 amino acids. From germline, CDR1 is SGHVS and CDR2 FNYEAQ. The CDR3 DNA follows: TGTGCCAGCAGACCTCCGGGACCTCCGAACACTGAAGCTTTCTTT. As protein: CASRPPGPPNTEAFF.

V is TRBV9 and J is TRBJ1-1, with 7 bases lining up with TRBD1. The CDR3 sequence is 16 residues long. Germline lookup yields CDR1 SGDLS and CDR2 YYNGEE. The junction had 5 bases not matched to a gene; V was cut back by 0 bases and J by 0 bases. The DNA of the CDR3 is TGTGCCAGCAGCGTAGGTCATGGGACAGTGAACACTGAAGCTTTCTTT. Its translation: CASSVGHGTVNTEAFF. The complete variable domain, with remaining parts taken from reference TRBV9 and TRBJ1-1, reads DSGVTQTPKHLITATGQRVTLRCSPRSGDLSVYWYQQSLDQGLQFLIQYYNGEERAKGNILERFSAQQFPDLHSELNLSSLELGDSALYFCASSVGHGTVNTEAFFGQGTRLTVV.